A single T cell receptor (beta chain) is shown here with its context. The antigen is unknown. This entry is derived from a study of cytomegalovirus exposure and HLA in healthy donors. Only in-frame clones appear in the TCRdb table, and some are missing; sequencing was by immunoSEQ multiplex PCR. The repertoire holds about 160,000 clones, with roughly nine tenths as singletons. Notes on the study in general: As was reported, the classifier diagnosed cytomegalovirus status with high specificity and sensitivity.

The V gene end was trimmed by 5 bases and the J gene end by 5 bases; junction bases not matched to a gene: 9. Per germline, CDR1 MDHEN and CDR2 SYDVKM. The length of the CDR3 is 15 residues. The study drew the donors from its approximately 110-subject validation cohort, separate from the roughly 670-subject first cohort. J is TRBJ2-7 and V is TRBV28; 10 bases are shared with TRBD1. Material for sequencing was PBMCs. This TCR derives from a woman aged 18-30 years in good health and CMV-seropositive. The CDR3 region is CASSPARDRGNEQYF. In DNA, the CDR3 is TGTGCCAGCAGTCCCGCCCGGGACAGGGGTAACGAGCAGTACTTC. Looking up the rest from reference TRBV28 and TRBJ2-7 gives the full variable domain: DVKVTQSSRYLVKRTGEKVFLECVQDMDHENMFWYRQDPGLGLRLIYFSYDVKMKEKGDIPEGYSVSREKKERFSLILESASTNQTSMYLCASSPARDRGNEQYFGPGTRLTVT.